This T cell receptor (beta chain) is from a study of control samples from healthy donors and cancer patients. V lost 2 bases to trimming and J lost 3 bases; unmatched junction nucleotides: 0. The germline V gene has CDR1 KGHSH and CDR2 LQKENI. This CDR3 comprises 13 residues. This clone was recorded only once. Libraries were prepared by immunoSEQ multiplex PCR; TCRdb keeps only in-frame clonotypes and omits some of them. The sample has about 130,000 clones; roughly 84% are singletons. Source material: blood. The rearrangement links TRBV18 to TRBJ2-5; 7 bases are shared with TRBD1. The receptor comes from a man between 18 and 29 years old in good health. DNA of the CDR3: TGTGCCAGCTCACCAACAGGGGAAGAGACCCAGTACTTC. Translating it yields CASSPTGEETQYF.